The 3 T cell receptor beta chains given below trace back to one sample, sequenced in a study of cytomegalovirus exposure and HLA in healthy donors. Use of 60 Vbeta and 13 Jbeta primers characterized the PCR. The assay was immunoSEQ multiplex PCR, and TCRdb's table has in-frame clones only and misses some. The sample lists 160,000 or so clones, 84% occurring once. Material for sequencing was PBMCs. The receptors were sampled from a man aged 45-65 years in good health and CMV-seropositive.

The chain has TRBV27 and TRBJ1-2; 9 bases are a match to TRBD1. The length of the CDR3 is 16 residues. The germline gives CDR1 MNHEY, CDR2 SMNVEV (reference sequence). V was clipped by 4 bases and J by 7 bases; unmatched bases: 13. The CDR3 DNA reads TGTGCCAGCAGTTCGTTGACTAGACAGGGGGTTGGTGGCTACACCTTC. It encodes CASSSLTRQGVGGYTF.

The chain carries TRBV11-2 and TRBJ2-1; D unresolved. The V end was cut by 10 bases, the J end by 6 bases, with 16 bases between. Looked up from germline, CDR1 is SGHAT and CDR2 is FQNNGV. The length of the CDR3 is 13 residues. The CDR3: CATQNFRSNEQFF. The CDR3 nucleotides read TGTGCCACCCAGAACTTTAGGAGCAATGAGCAGTTCTTC.

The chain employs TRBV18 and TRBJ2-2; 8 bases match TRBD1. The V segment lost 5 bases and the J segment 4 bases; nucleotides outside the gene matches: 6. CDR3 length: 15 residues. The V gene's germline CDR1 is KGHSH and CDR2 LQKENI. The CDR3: CASSERQGITGELFF. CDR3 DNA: TGTGCCAGCTCAGAAAGACAGGGGATCACCGGGGAGCTGTTTTTT.